This TCR beta chain was observed in a study of blood T cell repertoires in COVID-19. Looking at the study overall: Samples representing acute and convalescent COVID-19 were sourced from the United States, Italy and Spain.

Clones were read by immunoSEQ multiplex PCR, and TCRdb kept only the in-frame ones, dropping some. This table holds around 450,000 clones, about 85% found once. CDR1 is MNHEY and CDR2 is SMNVEV in the germline V gene (reference sequence). The CDR3 sequence is 15 residues long. The ends lost 1 base at V and 7 bases at J; junction bases unmatched: 7. Membership in each cohort depended on participant-reported clinical history. This sequence was found in a woman younger than 35 with acute COVID-19. The V and J genes are TRBV27 and TRBJ2-1; 7 bases are a match to TRBD2. The sample consisted of PBMCs or T cells enriched from blood (not recorded which). For the CDR3, the DNA is TGTGCCAGCAGTTTATTGGGTGCGGGACTAAATGAGCAGTTCTTC. Its protein product is CASSLLGAGLNEQFF.